This is a list of T cell receptor beta chains from one sample in a study of cytomegalovirus exposure and HLA in healthy donors. Clones were read by immunoSEQ multiplex PCR, and TCRdb kept only the in-frame ones, dropping some. This sample yields around 130,000 clones, of which about two thirds are seen a single time; 2.6% belongs to the top ten. The material sequenced was PBMCs. Receptor source: a woman in her fifties or sixties in good health and CMV-seropositive. Each CDR3 is given with its conserved first and last residue.

v_call,j_call,cdr3_aa
TRBV9,TRBJ1-1,CASSVGGGVNTEAFF
TRBV7-9,TRBJ2-1,CASRTSGQGPNNEQFF
TRBV21-1,TRBJ1-5,CASSRGTQPQHF
TRBV13,TRBJ2-7,CASSRRRREQDYEQYF
TRBV6-5,TRBJ2-1,CASSYGRYNEQFF
TRBV10-3,TRBJ2-2,CAISGPPSTNTGELFF
TRBV19,TRBJ1-5,CASSPNSNQPQHF
TRBV9,TRBJ1-1,CASSPGQGVSEAFF
TRBV6-5,TRBJ1-2,CASSYRDRGSYGYTF
TRBV7-6,TRBJ1-2,CASSPGQGNRGNTF
TRBV6-5,TRBJ2-5,CASSFGPLKGGETQYF
TRBV19,TRBJ2-1,CASSPSPSSGGGNEQFF
TRBV7-9,TRBJ1-4,CASSPWERGNEKLFF
TRBV11-2,TRBJ1-6,CASSPSLAADSPLHF
TRBV4-1,TRBJ2-7,CASSHLLSGVGTYEQYF
TRBV29-1,TRBJ2-5,CSVEIRTEETQYF
TRBV7-7,TRBJ1-4,CASSLGGTVNEKLFF
TRBV5-1,TRBJ1-3,CASSDQGSGNTIYF
TRBV27,TRBJ2-3,CASSLWGEDTQYF
TRBV10-3,TRBJ1-2,CAISTLGTPTGNYGYTF
TRBV29-1,TRBJ2-2,CSVVVGAPGVPGELFF
TRBV18,TRBJ1-1,CASSPRDRTKSNTEAFF
TRBV15,TRBJ2-7,CATGSSSYEQYF
TRBV7-8,TRBJ2-7,CASSSMGGGSYEQYF
TRBV7-7,TRBJ1-4,CASSPGLNEKLFF
TRBV9,TRBJ2-5,CASSDRLAGGSQETQYF
TRBV19,TRBJ2-1,CASGQIYNEQFF
TRBV28,TRBJ1-4,CASSPTGVNEKLFF
TRBV7-8,TRBJ1-1,CASSFNTNTEAFF
TRBV7-6,TRBJ1-2,CASSLVTGHGYTF
TRBV5-1,TRBJ1-2,CASSLGGSNYGYTF
TRBV7-8,TRBJ2-5,CASSYKGQGLETQYF
TRBV6-5,TRBJ1-2,CATISPGTGNYGYTF
TRBV5-1,TRBJ2-5,CASVPQSGALETQYF
TRBV19,TRBJ1-2,CASSTDRVSSTF
TRBV6-5,TRBJ2-7,CASRPGQAISYEQYF
TRBV10-3,TRBJ2-7,CAISESITGEYEQYF
TRBV14,TRBJ2-7,CASSQGGRLPYEQYF
TRBV5-1,TRBJ2-3,CASSLQAGAPTDTQYF
TRBV25-1,TRBJ1-2,CASSGPGQRTDYGYTF
TRBV7-8,TRBJ1-1,CASTRGGENTEAFF
TRBV4-1,TRBJ1-5,CASSQEQYSNQPQHF
TRBV7-9,TRBJ2-3,CASSLGQSTDTQYF
TRBV9,TRBJ2-3,CASSGGPGTDTQYF
TRBV2,TRBJ1-1,CASSEGRYTEAFF
TRBV13,TRBJ2-3,CASSLGGGRGTQYF
TRBV4-1,TRBJ2-7,CASSQGGTGGEQYF
TRBV5-4,TRBJ2-1,CASSSLGLGRSFSEQFF
TRBV18,TRBJ2-1,CASSPPRLTSYNEQFF
TRBV19,TRBJ1-1,CASSIPPGQLMNTEAFF
TRBV6-5,TRBJ2-1,CASSFGPNNEQFF
TRBV9,TRBJ1-6,CASSPRAGGDSPLHF
TRBV7-9,TRBJ2-7,CASSPDISYEQYF
TRBV6-5,TRBJ2-7,CASSYSGTALYEQYF
TRBV5-1,TRBJ1-1,CASSPRQGLNTEAFF
TRBV6-4,TRBJ1-2,CASSDPIRGLSYTF
TRBV6-5,TRBJ1-1,CASSYGGGFTEAFF
TRBV6-5,TRBJ1-1,CASSSRGEAFF
TRBV11-2,TRBJ2-3,CASSSWTGLADTQYF
TRBV6-5,TRBJ2-7,CASSYSRGPGSYEQYF